This entry features one T cell receptor beta chain sequence. The data were produced by immunoSEQ multiplex PCR, yet TCRdb's version contains in-frame clones alone and is incomplete. The sample lists about 210,000 clones; 75% to 85% were seen once. Enrolled during active infection, Seattle patients were then followed longitudinally. The sample comes from a study of blood T cell repertoires in COVID-19. Study in general: Samples taken during acute and convalescent COVID-19 were collected in the United States, Italy and Spain. T cells, B-cell-depleted T cells, or PBMCs provided the cDNA or gDNA that served as material.

Trimming took 4 bases from V and 7 from J; bases not matched to a gene: 5. CDR3 length equals 13 residues. Germline CDR1 and CDR2: SQVTM and ANQGSEA. The V and J genes are TRBV29-1 and TRBJ1-5, with 9 bases fitting TRBD1. The sequence was obtained from a woman between 65 and 79 years old with COVID-19, enrolled during active disease. Sequenced input: peripheral blood. CDR3 region: CSVGWDRVQPQHF. CDR3 nucleotides: TGCAGCGTTGGATGGGACAGGGTCCAGCCCCAGCATTTT.